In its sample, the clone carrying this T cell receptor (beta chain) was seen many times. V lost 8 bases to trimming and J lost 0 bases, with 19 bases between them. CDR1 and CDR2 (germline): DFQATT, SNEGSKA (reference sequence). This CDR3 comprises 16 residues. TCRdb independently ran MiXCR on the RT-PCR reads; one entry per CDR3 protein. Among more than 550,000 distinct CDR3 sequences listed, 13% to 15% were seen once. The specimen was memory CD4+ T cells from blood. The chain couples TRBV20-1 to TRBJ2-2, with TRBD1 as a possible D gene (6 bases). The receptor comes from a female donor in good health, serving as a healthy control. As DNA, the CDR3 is TGCAGTACGTCCTCGAGGGGGTTAACGAACACCGGGGAGCTGTTTTTT. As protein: CSTSSRGLTNTGELFF.